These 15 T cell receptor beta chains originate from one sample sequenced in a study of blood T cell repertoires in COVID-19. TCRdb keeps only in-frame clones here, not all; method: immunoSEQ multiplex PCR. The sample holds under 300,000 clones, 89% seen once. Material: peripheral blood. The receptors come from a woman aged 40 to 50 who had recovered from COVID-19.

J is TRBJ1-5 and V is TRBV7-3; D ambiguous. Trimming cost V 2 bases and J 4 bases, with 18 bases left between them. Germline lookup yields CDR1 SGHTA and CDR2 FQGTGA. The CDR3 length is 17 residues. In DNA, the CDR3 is TGTGCCAGCAGCTTAGATTACCTCGGACTGAAAAATCAGCCCCAGCATTTT. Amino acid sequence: CASSLDYLGLKNQPQHF.

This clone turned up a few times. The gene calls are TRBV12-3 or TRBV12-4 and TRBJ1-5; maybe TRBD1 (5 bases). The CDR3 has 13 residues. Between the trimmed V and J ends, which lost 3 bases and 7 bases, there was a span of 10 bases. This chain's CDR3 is CASSLERGQPQHF. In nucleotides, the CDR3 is TGTGCCAGCAGTTTGGAAAGGGGACAGCCCCAGCATTTT.

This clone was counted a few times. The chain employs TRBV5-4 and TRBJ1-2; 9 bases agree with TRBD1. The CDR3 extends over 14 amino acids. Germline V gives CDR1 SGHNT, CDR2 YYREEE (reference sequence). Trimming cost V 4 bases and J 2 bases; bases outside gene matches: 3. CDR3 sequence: CASSVGQGNYGYTF. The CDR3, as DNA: TGTGCCAGCAGCGTGGGACAGGGAAACTATGGCTACACCTTC.

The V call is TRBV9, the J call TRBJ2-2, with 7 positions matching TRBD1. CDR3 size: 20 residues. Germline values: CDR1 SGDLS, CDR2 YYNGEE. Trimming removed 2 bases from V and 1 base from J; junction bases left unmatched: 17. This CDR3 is CASSVSSGFRTGLNTGELFF. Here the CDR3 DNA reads TGTGCCAGCAGCGTCTCCTCTGGATTCCGGACAGGTCTGAACACCGGGGAGCTGTTTTTT.

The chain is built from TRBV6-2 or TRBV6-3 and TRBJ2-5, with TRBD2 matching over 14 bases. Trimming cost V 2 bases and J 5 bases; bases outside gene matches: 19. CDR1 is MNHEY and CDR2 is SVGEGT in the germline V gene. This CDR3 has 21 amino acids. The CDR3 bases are TGTGCCAGCAGTTACCGGACCCGACTCCCTCGACTAGCGGGAGGGGGGGAGACCCAGTACTTC. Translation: CASSYRTRLPRLAGGGETQYF.

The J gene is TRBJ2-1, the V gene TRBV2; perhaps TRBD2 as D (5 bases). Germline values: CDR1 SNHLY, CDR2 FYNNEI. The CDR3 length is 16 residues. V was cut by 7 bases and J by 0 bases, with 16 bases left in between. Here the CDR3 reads CASTPRGLPSYNEQFF. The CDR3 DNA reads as TGTGCCAGCACCCCCAGAGGGCTGCCCTCCTACAATGAGCAGTTCTTC.

CDR3 sequence: CAISESSGYTF. DNA of the CDR3: TGTGCCATCAGTGAGTCTAGTGGCTACACCTTC. This rearrangement joins TRBV10-3 to TRBJ1-2; no firm D call. The V and J ends lost 0 bases and 7 bases respectively, with 3 bases between them. Germline V lookup: CDR1 ENHRY, CDR2 SYGVKD. CDR3 length: 11 amino acids.

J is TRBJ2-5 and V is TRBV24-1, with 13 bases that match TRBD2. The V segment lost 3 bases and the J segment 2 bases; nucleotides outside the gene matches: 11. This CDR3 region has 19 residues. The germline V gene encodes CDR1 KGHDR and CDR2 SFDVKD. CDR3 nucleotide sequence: TGTGCCACCAGTGATGCGACTAGCGGGAGGCCCCTCACACAAGAGACCCAGTACTTC. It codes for CATSDATSGRPLTQETQYF.

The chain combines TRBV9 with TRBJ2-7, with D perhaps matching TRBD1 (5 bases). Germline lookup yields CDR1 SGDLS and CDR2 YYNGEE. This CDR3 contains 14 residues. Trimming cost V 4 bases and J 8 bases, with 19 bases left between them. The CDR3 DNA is TGTGCCAGCAGCCCTCAAACCCAGGGTTACCAGCAGTACTTC. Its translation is CASSPQTQGYQQYF.

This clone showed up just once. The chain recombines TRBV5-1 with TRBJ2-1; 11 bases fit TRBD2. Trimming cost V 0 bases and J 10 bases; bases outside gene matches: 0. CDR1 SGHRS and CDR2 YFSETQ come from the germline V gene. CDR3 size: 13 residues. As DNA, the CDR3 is TGCGCCAGCAGCTTGGGACTAGCGGGGGAGCAGTTCTTC. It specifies CASSLGLAGEQFF.

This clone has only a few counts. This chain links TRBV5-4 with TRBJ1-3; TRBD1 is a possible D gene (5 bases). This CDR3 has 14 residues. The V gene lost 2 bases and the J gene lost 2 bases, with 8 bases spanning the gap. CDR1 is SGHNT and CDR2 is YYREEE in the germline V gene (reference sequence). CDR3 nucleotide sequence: TGTGCCAGCAGCTTAATGGGGCCTGGAAACACCATATATTTT. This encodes CASSLMGPGNTIYF.

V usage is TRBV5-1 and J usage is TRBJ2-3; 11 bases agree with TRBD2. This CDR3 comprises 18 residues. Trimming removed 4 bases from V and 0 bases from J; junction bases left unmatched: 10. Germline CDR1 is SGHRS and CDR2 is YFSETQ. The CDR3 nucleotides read TGCGCCAGCAGCGCCCTCCTACTAGCGGGAGAAAGCACAGATACGCAGTATTTT. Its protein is CASSALLLAGESTDTQYF.

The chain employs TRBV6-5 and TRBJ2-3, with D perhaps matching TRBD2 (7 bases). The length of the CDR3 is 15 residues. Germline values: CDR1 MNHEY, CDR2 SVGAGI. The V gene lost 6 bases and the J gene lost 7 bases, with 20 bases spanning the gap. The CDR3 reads CASRVRGADRNTQYF. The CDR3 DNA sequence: TGTGCCAGCAGGGTACGGGGGGCCGATCGGAATACGCAGTATTTT.

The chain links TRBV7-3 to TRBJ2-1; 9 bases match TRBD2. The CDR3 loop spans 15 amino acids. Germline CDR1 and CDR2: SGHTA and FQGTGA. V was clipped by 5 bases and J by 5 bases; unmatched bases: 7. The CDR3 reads CASSPEIAGDNEQFF. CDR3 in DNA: TGTGCCAGCAGCCCCGAAATAGCGGGGGACAATGAGCAGTTCTTC.

This CDR3 is CATSDSVRPSYEQYV. The CDR3 DNA reads as TGTGCCACCAGTGATTCCGTGAGGCCGTCCTACGAGCAGTACGTC. The chain couples TRBV24-1 to TRBJ2-7; unclear D gene. Trimming cost V 2 bases and J 1 base, with 11 bases left between them. CDR3 size: 15 residues. CDR1 KGHDR and CDR2 SFDVKD come from the germline V gene.